Following are 25 T cell receptor beta chains from one sample sequenced in a study of shared clonotypes between healthy human individuals. Sequenced by immunoSEQ multiplex PCR; TCRdb stores in-frame clones only, minus some. The repertoire holds some 1,600,000 clones, with nearly 99% as singletons. Sequencing used naive CD4+ T cells sorted from blood. As to subset: CD45RA+ positively selected. All receptors derive from a man aged 25 to 45 in good health.

The CDR3 loop reads CASSPKGLAGEAGELFF. The CDR3 nucleotides read TGTGCCAGCAGTCCTAAGGGACTAGCGGGAGAGGCCGGGGAGCTGTTTTTT. The rearrangement links TRBV28 to TRBJ2-2; 14 nucleotides align to TRBD2. V was clipped by 5 bases and J by 6 bases; unmatched bases: 8. Germline CDR1 is MDHEN and CDR2 is SYDVKM. The CDR3 consists of 17 residues.

This clone was detected only once. V usage is TRBV5-5 and J usage is TRBJ1-2, with TRBD1 matching 8 bases. Germline V gene data show CDR1 as SGHKS and CDR2 as YYEKEE (reference sequence). The CDR3 is 16 residues long. With 3 bases clipped from V and 4 bases from J, the junction kept 11 bases outside the gene matches. DNA of the CDR3: TGTGCCAGCAGCTACACGGACAGGGACGTTTTCTATGGCTACACCTTC. Its translation: CASSYTDRDVFYGYTF.

The chain is built from TRBV11-2 and TRBJ2-7, with D uncertain. This CDR3 contains 14 residues. Germline V gene data show CDR1 as SGHAT and CDR2 as FQNNGV. The V end was cut by 4 bases, the J end by 3 bases, with 13 bases between. The CDR3 sequence is CASSSLTHLYEQYF. The CDR3 DNA reads TGTGCCAGCAGCTCTCTGACACACCTCTACGAGCAGTACTTC.

The chain uses TRBV18 and TRBJ2-6; D is ambiguous. The V gene's germline CDR1 is KGHSH and CDR2 LQKENI. V was clipped by 4 bases and J by 4 bases, with 20 bases between them. The CDR3 contains 18 residues. CDR3 loop: CASSLINLLGSGANVLTF. The CDR3 DNA reads TGTGCCAGCTCACTTATCAATCTACTGGGCTCCGGGGCCAACGTCCTGACTTTC.

This chain connects TRBV5-4 to TRBJ2-3; 12 bases are shared with TRBD2. V was clipped by 4 bases and J by 3 bases; unmatched bases: 6. The V gene's germline CDR1 is SGHNT and CDR2 YYREEE (reference sequence). This CDR3 is built from 16 residues. CDR3 loop: CASSTGLAGPTDTQYF. The CDR3 DNA reads TGTGCCAGCAGCACGGGACTAGCGGGTCCGACAGATACGCAGTATTTT.

This chain uses TRBV5-1 with TRBJ2-3; no reliable D call. Trimming took off 0 bases at V and 4 bases at J, with 9 bases between the two ends. This CDR3 contains 14 residues. Per the germline V gene, CDR1 is SGHRS and CDR2 is YFSETQ. This chain's CDR3 is CASSLGVLADTQYF. The CDR3 DNA is TGCGCCAGCAGCTTGGGTGTACTCGCAGATACGCAGTATTTT.

The chain uses TRBV7-9 and TRBJ1-1; D not certain. Germline assignment: CDR1 SEHNR and CDR2 FQNEAQ (reference sequence). The CDR3 runs to 15 residues. The V gene lost 0 bases and the J gene lost 1 base, with 9 bases spanning the gap. CDR3 bases: TGTGCCAGCAGCTTAGCGCGTGGAGGGAACACTGAAGCTTTCTTT. Translating gives CASSLARGGNTEAFF.

Comment on this clone: The sample has other DNA sequences that encode this CDR3 too. This chain uses TRBV28 with TRBJ1-5, with unresolved D. The germline V gene encodes CDR1 MDHEN and CDR2 SYDVKM. The CDR3 is made up of 12 amino acids. V shed 5 bases and J shed 7 bases, with 9 bases lying between them. The CDR3 DNA sequence: TGTGCCAGCAGTCTCAGTGAACAGCCCCAGCATTTT. Its translation: CASSLSEQPQHF.

J is TRBJ2-1 and V is TRBV9; 9 positions match TRBD1. Unmatched junction bases numbered 1, after V lost 0 bases and J lost 0 bases. The CDR3 length is 16 residues. The V gene's germline CDR1 is SGDLS and CDR2 YYNGEE. CDR3 DNA: TGTGCCAGCAGCGTAGGGGGACAGGGCTCCTACAATGAGCAGTTCTTC. Protein product: CASSVGGQGSYNEQFF.

The chain links TRBV18 to TRBJ2-7; the D is unclear. In germline, CDR1 is KGHSH, CDR2 LQKENI. CDR3 size: 14 residues. Trimming removed 3 bases at V and 5 bases at J, with 14 bases between. The CDR3 DNA sequence: TGTGCCAGCTCACCCCCCGGGCTTAACCACGAGCAGTACTTC. This encodes CASSPPGLNHEQYF.

The CDR3 nucleotides read TGTGCCAGCAGCCCCGTGGCACGGAGCTATGGCTACACCTTC. The encoded protein is CASSPVARSYGYTF. V gene TRBV13 combines with J gene TRBJ1-2; D not certain. The CDR3 sequence is 14 residues long. Germline assignment: CDR1 PRHDT and CDR2 FYEKMQ (reference sequence). Deletions cut 5 bases from V and 4 bases from J, with 14 bases between. The whole variable domain, filled in from reference TRBV13 and TRBJ1-2, reads AAGVIQSPRHLIKEKRETATLKCYPIPRHDTVYWYQQGPGQDPQFLISFYEKMQSDKGSIPDRFSAQQFSDYHSELNMSSLELGDSALYFCASSPVARSYGYTFGSGTRLTVV.

This chain links TRBV19 with TRBJ2-1; possibly TRBD1 for D (5 bases). Between the trimmed V and J ends, which lost 6 bases and 6 bases, there was a span of 15 bases. CDR3 length: 14 amino acids. Germline values: CDR1 LNHDA, CDR2 SQIVND (reference sequence). CDR3 in amino acids: CASRWAPQGNEQFF. The CDR3 DNA reads TGTGCCAGTAGATGGGCCCCCCAGGGCAATGAGCAGTTCTTC.

The chain combines TRBV30 with TRBJ2-1, with 10 bases lining up with TRBD2. Germline V gene sequence: CDR1 GTSNPN, CDR2 SVGIG (reference sequence). Losses at the gene ends were 5 bases for V and 0 bases for J; bases not matched to a gene: 1. This CDR3 has 14 residues. Here the CDR3 reads CAWWTSGSYNEQFF. The CDR3 DNA sequence: TGTGCCTGGTGGACTAGCGGCTCCTACAATGAGCAGTTCTTC.

To note about this clone: The same CDR3 is also encoded by other DNA sequences in this sample. The rearrangement joins TRBV18 to TRBJ2-7, with D unclear. This CDR3 comprises 14 residues. Germline V CDR1 and CDR2: KGHSH, LQKENI. V shed 0 bases and J shed 1 base, with 7 bases lying between them. The CDR3 bases are TGTGCCAGCTCACCACCATCTAAGTCCTACGAGCAGTACTTC. Protein: CASSPPSKSYEQYF.

The gene calls are TRBV5-1 and TRBJ1-3; unclear D gene. CDR1 is SGHRS and CDR2 is YFSETQ in the germline V gene. The CDR3 runs to 16 residues. V lost 0 bases, J lost 0 bases, and 10 bases lay in between. The CDR3 protein is CASSLEPPSSGNTIYF. The CDR3 DNA is TGCGCCAGCAGCTTGGAACCCCCGAGCTCTGGAAACACCATATATTTT.

This chain uses TRBV9 with TRBJ2-3, with 10 bases lining up with TRBD1. J gave up 6 bases and V 4 bases, and 11 bases lay outside the gene matches. The length of the CDR3 is 16 residues. The germline V gene has CDR1 SGDLS and CDR2 YYNGEE. CDR3 sequence (DNA): TGTGCCAGCAGCCCACGACAGGGGGCTCTAGGTGATACGCAGTATTTT. As protein: CASSPRQGALGDTQYF.

The genes are TRBV5-1 and TRBJ1-3; D is uncertain. This CDR3 is 14 amino acids long. Looked up from germline, CDR1 is SGHRS and CDR2 is YFSETQ. Deletions cut 4 bases from V and 4 bases from J, with 12 bases between. CDR3 sequence: CASSDMSAGNTIYF. In nucleotides, the CDR3 is TGCGCCAGCAGCGACATGAGCGCCGGAAACACCATATATTTT.

J is TRBJ1-3 and V is TRBV11-2; tentative D call: TRBD1 (5 bases). The CDR3 length is 16 residues. V dropped 1 base and J dropped 1 base, with 11 bases sitting between them. Germline CDR1 is SGHAT and CDR2 is FQNNGV. The CDR3 sequence is CASSLAGDRSGNTIYF. DNA of the CDR3: TGTGCCAGCAGCTTAGCCGGGGACCGTTCTGGAAACACCATATATTTT.

The chain has TRBV29-1 and TRBJ2-2; TRBD2 matches at 11 bases. The CDR3 has 15 residues. Trimming at V came to 3 bases and at J to 7 bases, leaving 7 bases not matched to a gene. CDR1 is SQVTM and CDR2 is ANQGSEA in the germline V gene. CDR3: CSVETTSGISGELFF. In DNA form, the CDR3 reads TGCAGCGTTGAGACGACTAGCGGGATTAGCGGGGAGCTGTTTTTT.

The chain links TRBV5-6 to TRBJ1-2; D gene unclear. This CDR3 comprises 17 residues. V was cut by 0 bases and J by 5 bases, with 20 bases left in between. The germline V gene has CDR1 SGHDT and CDR2 YYEEEE. CDR3 sequence reads: CASSLVGGQSGRYGYTF. CDR3 DNA sequence: TGTGCCAGCAGCTTGGTTGGAGGCCAGTCGGGGAGATATGGCTACACCTTC.

The J gene is TRBJ1-2, the V gene TRBV28; 7 bases map to TRBD1. This CDR3 contains 15 residues. V was pared by 6 bases and J by 7 bases, with 14 bases of the junction left unmatched. Germline V gene lookup returns CDR1 MDHEN and CDR2 SYDVKM. The CDR3 is CASSPLVTGPFGYTF. The DNA for the CDR3 is TGTGCCAGCAGCCCCCTGGTGACAGGGCCGTTTGGCTACACCTTC.

The chain links TRBV10-3 to TRBJ1-3; D is ambiguous. In germline, CDR1 is ENHRY, CDR2 SYGVKD. Trimming removed 1 base from V and 0 bases from J, with 4 bases in between. The CDR3 spans 14 residues. The CDR3 sequence: CAISEYSSGNTIYF. CDR3 coding DNA: TGTGCCATCAGTGAGTACAGCTCTGGAAACACCATATATTTT.

The chain is built from TRBV7-8 and TRBJ2-5, with 8 bases identical to TRBD2. Germline CDR1 reads SGHVS; CDR2 reads FQNEAQ. This CDR3 contains 19 residues. V trimming: 4 bases; J trimming: 4 bases; junction bases outside the gene matches: 20. The CDR3 spells CASSSPLIREGLVGETQYF. CDR3 DNA sequence: TGTGCCAGCAGCTCTCCACTAATACGGGAGGGCCTAGTTGGAGAGACCCAGTACTTC.

The chain employs TRBV5-1 and TRBJ2-1; D gene ambiguous. CDR1 is SGHRS and CDR2 is YFSETQ in the germline V gene. Trimming shortened V by 2 bases and J by 5 bases, and 14 bases separated the two germline ends. CDR3 length equals 15 residues. The CDR3 region has the DNA TGCGCCAGCAGCTTTATGGATTTTAGGAACAATGAGCAGTTCTTC. Protein sequence: CASSFMDFRNNEQFF.

The J gene is TRBJ1-5, the V gene TRBV11-2; 8 nucleotides agree with TRBD1. This CDR3 is built from 14 residues. Germline-derived CDR1 and CDR2 are SGHAT and FQNNGV. The ends lost 1 base at V and 7 bases at J; junction bases unmatched: 3. The CDR3 DNA follows: TGTGCCAGCAGCTTAGGGGCAGGGGGCCAGCCCCAGCATTTT. Its translation is CASSLGAGGQPQHF.